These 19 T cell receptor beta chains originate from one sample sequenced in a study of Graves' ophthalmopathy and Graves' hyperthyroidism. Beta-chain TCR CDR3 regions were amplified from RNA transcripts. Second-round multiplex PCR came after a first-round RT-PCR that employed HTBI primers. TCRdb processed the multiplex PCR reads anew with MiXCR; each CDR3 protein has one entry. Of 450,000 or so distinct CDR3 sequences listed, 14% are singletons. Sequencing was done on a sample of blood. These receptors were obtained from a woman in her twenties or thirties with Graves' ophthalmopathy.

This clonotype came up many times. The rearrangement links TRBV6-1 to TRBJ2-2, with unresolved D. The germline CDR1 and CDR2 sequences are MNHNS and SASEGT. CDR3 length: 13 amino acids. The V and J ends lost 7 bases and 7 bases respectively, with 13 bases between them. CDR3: CASKDLFHGELFF. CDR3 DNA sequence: TGTGCCAGCAAGGACCTTTTTCACGGGGAGCTGTTTTTT.

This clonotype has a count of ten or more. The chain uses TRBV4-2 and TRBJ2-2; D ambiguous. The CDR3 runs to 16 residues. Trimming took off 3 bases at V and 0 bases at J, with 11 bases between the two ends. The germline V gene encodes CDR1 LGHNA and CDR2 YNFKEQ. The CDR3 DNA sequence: TGTGCCAGCAGCCACCTTGGACGGACGAACACCGGGGAGCTGTTTTTT. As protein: CASSHLGRTNTGELFF.

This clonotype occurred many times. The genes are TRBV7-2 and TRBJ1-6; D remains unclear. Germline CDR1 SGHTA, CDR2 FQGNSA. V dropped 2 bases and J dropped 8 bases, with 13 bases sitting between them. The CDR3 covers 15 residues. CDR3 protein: CASSLTWQRHSPLHF. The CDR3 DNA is TGTGCCAGCAGCTTAACGTGGCAGAGACATTCACCCCTCCACTTT.

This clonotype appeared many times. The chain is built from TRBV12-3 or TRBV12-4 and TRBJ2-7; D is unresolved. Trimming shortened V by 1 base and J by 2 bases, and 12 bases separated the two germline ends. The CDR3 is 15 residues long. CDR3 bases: TGTGCCAGCAGTTTAGGGCAGGTCTTTACCTACGAGCAGTACTTC. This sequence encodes CASSLGQVFTYEQYF.

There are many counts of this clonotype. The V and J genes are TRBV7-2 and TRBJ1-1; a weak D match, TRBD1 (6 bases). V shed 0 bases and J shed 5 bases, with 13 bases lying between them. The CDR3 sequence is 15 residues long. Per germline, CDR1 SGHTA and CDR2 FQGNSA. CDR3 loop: CASSLAGQRGTEAFF. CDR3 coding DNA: TGTGCCAGCAGCTTAGCGGGACAAAGGGGAACTGAAGCTTTCTTT.

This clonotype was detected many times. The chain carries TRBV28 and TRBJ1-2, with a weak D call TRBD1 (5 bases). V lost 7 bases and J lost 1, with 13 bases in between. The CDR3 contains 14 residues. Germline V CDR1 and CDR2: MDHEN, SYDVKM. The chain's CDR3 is CASTNVGGNYGYTF. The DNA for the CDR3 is TGTGCCAGCACCAACGTGGGGGGTAACTATGGCTACACCTTC.

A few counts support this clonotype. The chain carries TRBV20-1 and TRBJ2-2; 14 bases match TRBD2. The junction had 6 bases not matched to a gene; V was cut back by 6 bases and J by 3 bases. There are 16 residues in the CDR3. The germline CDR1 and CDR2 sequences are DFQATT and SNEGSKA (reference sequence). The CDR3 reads CSARTSGRLDTGELFF. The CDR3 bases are TGCAGTGCGAGGACTAGCGGGAGGCTCGACACCGGGGAGCTGTTTTTT.

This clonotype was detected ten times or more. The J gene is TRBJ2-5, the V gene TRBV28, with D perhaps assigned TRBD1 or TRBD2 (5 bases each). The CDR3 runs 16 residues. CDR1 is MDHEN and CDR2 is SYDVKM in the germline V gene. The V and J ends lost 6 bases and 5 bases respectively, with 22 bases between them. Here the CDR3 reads CASSLPRDGMGETQYF. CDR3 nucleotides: TGTGCCAGCAGCCTTCCCCGGGACGGGATGGGCGAGACCCAGTACTTC.

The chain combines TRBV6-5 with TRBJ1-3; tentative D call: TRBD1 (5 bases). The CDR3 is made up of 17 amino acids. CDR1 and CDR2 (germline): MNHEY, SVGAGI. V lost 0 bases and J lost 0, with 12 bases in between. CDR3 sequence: CASSYSARDSSGNTIYF. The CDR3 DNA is TGTGCCAGCAGTTACTCGGCCAGGGATTCCTCTGGAAACACCATATATTTT.

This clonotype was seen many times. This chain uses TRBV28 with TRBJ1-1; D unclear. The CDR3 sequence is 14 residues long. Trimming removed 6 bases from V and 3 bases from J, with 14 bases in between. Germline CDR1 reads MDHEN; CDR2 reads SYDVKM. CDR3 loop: CASSPSLRYTEAFF. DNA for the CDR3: TGTGCCAGCAGCCCGAGTCTCCGTTACACTGAAGCTTTCTTT. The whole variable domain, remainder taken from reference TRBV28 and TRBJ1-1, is DVKVTQSSRYLVKRTGEKVFLECVQDMDHENMFWYRQDPGLGLRLIYFSYDVKMKEKGDIPEGYSVSREKKERFSLILESASTNQTSMYLCASSPSLRYTEAFFGQGTRLTVV.

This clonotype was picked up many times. The CDR3 sequence: CASSSGVEYGYTF. The CDR3 DNA follows: TGTGCCAGCAGTTCGGGGGTCGAGTATGGCTACACCTTC. The rearrangement links TRBV27 to TRBJ1-2; D is perhaps TRBD1 (5 bases). V lost 4 bases, J lost 5 bases, and 11 bases lay in between. The CDR3 is 13 residues long. CDR1 is MNHEY and CDR2 is SMNVEV in the germline V gene (reference sequence).

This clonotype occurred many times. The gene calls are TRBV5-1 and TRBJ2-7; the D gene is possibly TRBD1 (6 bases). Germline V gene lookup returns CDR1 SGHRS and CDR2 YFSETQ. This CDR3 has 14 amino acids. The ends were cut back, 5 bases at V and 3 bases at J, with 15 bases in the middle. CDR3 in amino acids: CASRKSTGLYEQYF. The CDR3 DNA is TGCGCCAGCAGGAAATCGACAGGACTCTACGAGCAGTACTTC. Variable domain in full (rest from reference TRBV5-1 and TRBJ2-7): KAGVTQTPRYLIKTRGQQVTLSCSPISGHRSVSWYQQTPGQGLQFLFEYFSETQRNKGNFPGRFSGRQFSNSRSEMNVSTLELGDSALYLCASRKSTGLYEQYFGPGTRLTVT.

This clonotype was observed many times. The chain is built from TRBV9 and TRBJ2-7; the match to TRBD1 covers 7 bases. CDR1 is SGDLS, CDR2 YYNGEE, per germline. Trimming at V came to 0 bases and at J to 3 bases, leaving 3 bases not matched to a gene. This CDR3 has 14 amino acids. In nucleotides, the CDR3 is TGTGCCAGCAGCGTAGCCCAGGGGGTCTACGAGCAGTACTTC. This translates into CASSVAQGVYEQYF.

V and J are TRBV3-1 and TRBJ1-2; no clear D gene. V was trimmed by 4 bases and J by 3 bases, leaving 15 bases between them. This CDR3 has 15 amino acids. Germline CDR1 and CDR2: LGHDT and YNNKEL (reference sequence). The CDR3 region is CASSLRTESHYGYTF. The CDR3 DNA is TGTGCCAGCAGCCTAAGGACGGAGTCTCACTATGGCTACACCTTC. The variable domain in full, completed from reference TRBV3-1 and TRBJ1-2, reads DTAVSQTPKYLVTQMGNDKSIKCEQNLGHDTMYWYKQDSKKFLKIMFSYNNKELIINETVPNRFSPKSPDKAHLNLHINSLELGDSAVYFCASSLRTESHYGYTFGSGTRLTVV.

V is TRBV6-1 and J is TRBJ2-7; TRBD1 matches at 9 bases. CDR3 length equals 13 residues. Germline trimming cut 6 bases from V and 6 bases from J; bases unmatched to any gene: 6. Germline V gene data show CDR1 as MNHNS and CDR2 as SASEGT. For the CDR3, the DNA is TGTGCCAGCAGGATCGACAGGGGGAGCGAGCAGTACTTC. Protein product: CASRIDRGSEQYF.

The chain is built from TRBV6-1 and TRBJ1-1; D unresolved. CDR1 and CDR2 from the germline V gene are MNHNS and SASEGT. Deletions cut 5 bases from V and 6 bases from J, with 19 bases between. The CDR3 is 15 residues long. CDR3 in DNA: TGTGCCAGCAGTCGAGAGATACGGGGATGGGCTGAAGCTTTCTTT. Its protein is CASSREIRGWAEAFF.

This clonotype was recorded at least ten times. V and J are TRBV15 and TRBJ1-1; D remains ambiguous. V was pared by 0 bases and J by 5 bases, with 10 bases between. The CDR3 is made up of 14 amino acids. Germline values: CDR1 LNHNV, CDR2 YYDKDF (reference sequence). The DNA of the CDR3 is TGTGCCACCAGCAGAGATTTAAGGGTTACTGAAGCTTTCTTT. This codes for CATSRDLRVTEAFF.

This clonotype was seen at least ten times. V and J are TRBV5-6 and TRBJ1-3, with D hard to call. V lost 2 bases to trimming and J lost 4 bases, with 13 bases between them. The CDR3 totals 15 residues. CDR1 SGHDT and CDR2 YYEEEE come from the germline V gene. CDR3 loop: CASSFELESGNTIYF. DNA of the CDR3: TGTGCCAGCAGCTTTGAACTCGAGAGCGGAAACACCATATATTTT.

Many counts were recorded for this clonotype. This CDR3 reads CASSPYPTARQGGGYTF. The CDR3 DNA follows: TGTGCCAGCAGTCCTTACCCGACAGCGAGACAGGGAGGTGGCTACACCTTC. The V and J genes are TRBV28 and TRBJ1-2, with 7 bases aligning to TRBD1. The V segment lost 5 bases and the J segment 7 bases; nucleotides outside the gene matches: 19. Germline V gives CDR1 MDHEN, CDR2 SYDVKM. This CDR3 is 17 amino acids long.